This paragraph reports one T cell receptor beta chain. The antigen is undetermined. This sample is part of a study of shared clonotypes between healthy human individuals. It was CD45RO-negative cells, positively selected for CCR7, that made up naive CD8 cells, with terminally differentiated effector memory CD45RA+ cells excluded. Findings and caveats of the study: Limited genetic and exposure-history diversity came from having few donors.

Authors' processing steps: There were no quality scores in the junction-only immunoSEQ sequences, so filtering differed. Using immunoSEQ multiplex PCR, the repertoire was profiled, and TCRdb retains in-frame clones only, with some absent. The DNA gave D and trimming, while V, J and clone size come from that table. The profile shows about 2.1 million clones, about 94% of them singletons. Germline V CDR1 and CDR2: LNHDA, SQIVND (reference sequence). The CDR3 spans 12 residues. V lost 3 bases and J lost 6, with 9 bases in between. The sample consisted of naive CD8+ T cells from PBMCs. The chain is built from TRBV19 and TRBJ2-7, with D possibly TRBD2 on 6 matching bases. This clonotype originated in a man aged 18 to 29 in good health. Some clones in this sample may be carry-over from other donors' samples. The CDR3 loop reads CASSIMRGEQYF. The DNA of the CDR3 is TGTGCCAGTAGTATTATGCGGGGCGAGCAGTACTTC.